The 14 T cell receptor beta chains given below trace back to one sample, sequenced in a study of T-cell reconstitution after alpha-beta-depleted transplantation in children. The library targeted TCRbeta and was prepared with unique molecular identifiers. TCRdb itself ran the PCR reads through MiXCR, one entry per CDR3 protein. The data show fewer than 350,000 distinct CDR3 sequences, 10% seen once. Sequenced here: PBMCs, sampled before TCRalphabeta/CD19-depleted stem cell transplant. These receptor sequences come from a boy younger than two with acute myeloid leukemia, due to receive a stem cell transplant.

The V and J genes are TRBV7-2 and TRBJ2-3; unclear D gene. Germline V gene lookup returns CDR1 SGHTA and CDR2 FQGNSA. V was cut by 1 base and J by 4 bases, with 9 bases left in between. The CDR3 is 14 amino acids. The CDR3 DNA is TGTGCCAGCAGCTTAGGATTCCTGTCAGATACGCAGTATTTT. Translation: CASSLGFLSDTQYF.

This clonotype came up many times. The CDR3 region is CASSPAGQLYGYTF. As DNA, the CDR3 is TGTGCCAGCAGTCCCGCGGGACAGCTCTATGGCTACACCTTC. This sequence joins TRBV28 and TRBJ1-2; 7 nucleotides line up with TRBD1. V gave up 5 bases and J gave up 4 bases; unmatched junction bases: 7. The CDR3 consists of 14 residues. Germline CDR1 and CDR2: MDHEN and SYDVKM.

This clonotype was detected ten times or more. The rearrangement uses TRBV20-1 and TRBJ2-3, with no clear D. This CDR3 is 13 amino acids long. Germline CDR1 reads DFQATT; CDR2 reads SNEGSKA (reference sequence). Trimming left V 4 bases short and J 0 bases short, with 8 bases between. The CDR3 bases are TGCAGTGCTAAGACTGATAGCACAGATACGCAGTATTTT. Amino acid sequence: CSAKTDSTDTQYF.

This clonotype was counted at least ten times. CDR3 residues: CSARDLGPHGAASYEQYF. CDR3 coding DNA: TGCAGTGCTAGAGATTTGGGGCCGCACGGAGCCGCCTCCTACGAGCAGTACTTC. The rearrangement joins TRBV20-1 to TRBJ2-7, with D tentatively TRBD1 (5 bases). This CDR3 has 18 amino acids. Trimming took 0 bases from V and 0 from J, leaving 21 bases between them. Germline assignment: CDR1 DFQATT and CDR2 SNEGSKA (reference sequence).

This clonotype was seen at least ten times. V gene TRBV19 combines with J gene TRBJ1-5; 7 nucleotides line up with TRBD1. J gave up 2 bases and V 5 bases, and 9 bases lay outside the gene matches. The germline CDR1 and CDR2 sequences are LNHDA and SQIVND (reference sequence). This CDR3 contains 16 residues. CDR3 nucleotide sequence: TGTGCCAGTAGTCCGGAACAGGGGTTGGGCAATCAGCCCCAGCATTTT. Protein sequence: CASSPEQGLGNQPQHF.

The genes are TRBV7-3 and TRBJ2-6; no reliable D call. V lost 3 bases and J lost 2, with 11 bases in between. There are 16 residues in the CDR3. Germline V gene data show CDR1 as SGHTA and CDR2 as FQGTGA. The CDR3: CASSFPGQPGANVLTF. The DNA for the CDR3 is TGTGCCAGCAGCTTCCCCGGGCAACCTGGGGCCAACGTCCTGACTTTC.

This clonotype was picked up a small number of times. In nucleotides, the CDR3 is TGCAGTGCTAGAGATCTGGAGCGGGGGGGTGGCGCAGATACGCAGTATTTT. This encodes CSARDLERGGGADTQYF. The chain uses TRBV20-1 and TRBJ2-3; 10 positions agree with TRBD2. The CDR3 runs 17 residues. V dropped 0 bases and J dropped 4; count of bases not matched to a gene: 10. CDR1 and CDR2 (germline): DFQATT, SNEGSKA (reference sequence).

The sample holds many counts of this clonotype. The rearrangement links TRBV5-1 to TRBJ1-4; possibly TRBD1 for D (6 bases). Per germline, CDR1 SGHRS and CDR2 YFSETQ. V gave up 3 bases and J gave up 6 bases, with 15 bases separating them. The CDR3 covers 15 residues. CDR3 sequence: CASSWGGTSDEKLFF. The CDR3 nucleotides are TGCGCCAGCAGCTGGGGGGGGACATCAGATGAAAAACTGTTTTTT.

This clonotype is a singleton in its sample. One end of the junction varies from germline; a read error may be responsible. The gene calls are TRBV6-1 and TRBJ2-5, with TRBD1 as a possible D gene (9 bases). This CDR3 is built from 17 residues. Germline V gene data show CDR1 as MNHNS and CDR2 as SASEGT. CDR3 sequence reads: CASSPGGTGIIQETQHF. Here the CDR3 DNA reads TGTGCCAGCAGCCCGGGAGGGACAGGGATAATTCAAGAGACCCAGCACTTC.

This clonotype appeared many times. This chain connects TRBV12-3 or TRBV12-4 to TRBJ1-1, with a tentative D call TRBD1 (5 bases). Trimming took off 2 bases at V and 4 bases at J, with 14 bases between the two ends. The CDR3 totals 15 residues. The CDR3 DNA reads TGTGCCAGCAGTTTAATCCCCGCGGGGGGCACTGAAGCTTTCTTT. Translating gives CASSLIPAGGTEAFF.

Remarks on this clonotype: A much larger clone lies a single base off, so this may be a read error. This chain links TRBV10-2 with TRBJ2-7, with 7 bases lining up with TRBD2. The CDR3 length is 14 residues. Germline CDR1 WSHSY, CDR2 SAAADI. V gave up 4 bases and J gave up 5 bases; unmatched junction bases: 8. In nucleotides, the CDR3 is TGCGCCAGCAGTGCTAGCGGTAGGGCCGACGAGCAGTACTTC. Protein sequence: CASSASGRADEQYF.

The sample holds many counts of this clonotype. The CDR3 here is CASSLDRPLSYEQYF. CDR3 nucleotides: TGTGCCAGCAGCTTAGATCGTCCCCTCTCCTACGAGCAGTACTTC. The chain combines TRBV7-9 with TRBJ2-7; D is unclear. Trimming removed 1 base from V and 0 bases from J, with 10 bases in between. Germline CDR1 and CDR2: SEHNR and FQNEAQ (reference sequence). CDR3 length equals 15 residues.

The table lists this clonotype with many counts. The V and J genes are TRBV5-1 and TRBJ2-3; D is unclear. Germline loops: CDR1 SGHRS, CDR2 YFSETQ. The V end was cut by 4 bases, the J end by 6 bases, with 15 bases between. The CDR3 loop spans 14 amino acids. DNA for the CDR3: TGCGCCAGCAGCCCAAGGCGCAGCGAGGATACGCAGTATTTT. As protein: CASSPRRSEDTQYF.

This clonotype was recorded at least ten times. The J gene is TRBJ2-1, the V gene TRBV3-1, with 12 nucleotides matching TRBD2. Germline CDR1 reads LGHDT; CDR2 reads YNNKEL (reference sequence). J was trimmed by 5 bases and V by 0 bases; bases with no gene match: 5. The CDR3 spans 17 residues. This CDR3 reads CASSQEASGRADNEQFF. The CDR3 DNA reads as TGTGCCAGCAGCCAAGAGGCTAGCGGGAGGGCGGACAATGAGCAGTTCTTC.